This T cell receptor beta chain derives from a study of blood T cell repertoires in COVID-19. In the study overall: Some COVID-19 samples were acute and others convalescent; all came from the United States, Italy and Spain. T cells, B-cell-depleted T cells, or PBMCs provided the cDNA or gDNA that served as material.

Trimming removed 5 bases from V and 0 bases from J; junction bases left unmatched: 4. The CDR3 has 16 residues. Germline CDR1 MDHEN, CDR2 SYDVKM. As handled by the study authors: The authors estimated nucleated cell counts from reference gene primer amplification. The protocol was immunoSEQ multiplex PCR, while the TCRdb copy is restricted to in-frame clones and leaves out a portion. The V and J calls and the clone size are those of that table, but D and trimming were determined from the DNA. This table has 200,000 to 300,000 clones, roughly 80% appearing once. The receptor was isolated from a man in his fifties or sixties with acute or convalescent COVID-19. V and J are TRBV28 and TRBJ2-5, with 12 bases lining up with TRBD2. The sequenced sample consisted of peripheral blood. For the CDR3, the DNA is TGTGCCAGCAGTCGGACTAGCGGGGCCTACCAAGAGACCCAGTACTTC. This sequence encodes CASSRTSGAYQETQYF.